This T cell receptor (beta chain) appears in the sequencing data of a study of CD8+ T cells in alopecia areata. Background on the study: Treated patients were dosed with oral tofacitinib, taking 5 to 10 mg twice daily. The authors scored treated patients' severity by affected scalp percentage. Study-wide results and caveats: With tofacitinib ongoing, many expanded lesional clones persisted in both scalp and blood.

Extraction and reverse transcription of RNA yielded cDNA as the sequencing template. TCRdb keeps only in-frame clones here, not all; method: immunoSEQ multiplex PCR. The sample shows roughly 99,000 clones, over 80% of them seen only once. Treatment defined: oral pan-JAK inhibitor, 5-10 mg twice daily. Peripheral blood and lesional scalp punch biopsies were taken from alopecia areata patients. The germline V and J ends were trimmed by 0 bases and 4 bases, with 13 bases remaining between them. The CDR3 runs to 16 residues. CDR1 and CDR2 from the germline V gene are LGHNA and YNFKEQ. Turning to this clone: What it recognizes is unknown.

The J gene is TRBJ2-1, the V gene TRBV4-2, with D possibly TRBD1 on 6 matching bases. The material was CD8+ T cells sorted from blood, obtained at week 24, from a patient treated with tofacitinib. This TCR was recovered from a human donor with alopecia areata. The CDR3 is CASSQDVQGLYNEQFF. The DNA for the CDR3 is TGTGCCAGCAGCCAAGATGTACAGGGCCTTTACAATGAGCAGTTCTTC.